This T cell receptor beta chain emerged from a study of T cell changes during pregnancy in multiple sclerosis. The data were produced by immunoSEQ multiplex PCR, yet TCRdb's version contains in-frame clones alone and is incomplete. The sample contains about 53,000 clones, about 93% of which appear only once. Unmatched junction bases numbered 21, after V lost 10 bases and J lost 0 bases. The germline V gene encodes CDR1 MNHEY and CDR2 SMNVEV (reference sequence). This CDR3 has 18 amino acids. The clonotype was recovered from a female donor with multiple sclerosis, enrolled in a pregnancy study. The rearrangement uses TRBV27 and TRBJ2-7; TRBD1 matches 7 bases. Source: CD4+ T cells from peripheral blood mononuclear cells, taken in the third trimester of pregnancy. DNA for the CDR3: TGTGCCACCAGCTCTCGACAGGGAGCGCTTGGGGACTCCTACGAGCAGTACTTC. It codes for CATSSRQGALGDSYEQYF.